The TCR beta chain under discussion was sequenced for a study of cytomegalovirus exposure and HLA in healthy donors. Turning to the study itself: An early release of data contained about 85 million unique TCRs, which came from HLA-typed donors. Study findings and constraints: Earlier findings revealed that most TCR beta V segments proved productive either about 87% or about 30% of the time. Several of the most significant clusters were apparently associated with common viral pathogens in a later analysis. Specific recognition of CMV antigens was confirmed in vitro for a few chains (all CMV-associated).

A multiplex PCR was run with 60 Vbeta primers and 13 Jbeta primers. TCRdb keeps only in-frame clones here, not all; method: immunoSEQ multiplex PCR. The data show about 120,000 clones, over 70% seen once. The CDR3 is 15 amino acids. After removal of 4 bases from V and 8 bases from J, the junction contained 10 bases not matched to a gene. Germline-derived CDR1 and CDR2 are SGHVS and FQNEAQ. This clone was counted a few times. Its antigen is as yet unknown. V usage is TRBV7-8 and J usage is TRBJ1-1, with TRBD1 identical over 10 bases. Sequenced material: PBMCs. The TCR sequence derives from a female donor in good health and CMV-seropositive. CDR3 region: CASSSGGQGRGEAFF. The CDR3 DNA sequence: TGTGCCAGCAGCTCCGGGGGACAGGGGCGCGGGGAAGCTTTCTTT. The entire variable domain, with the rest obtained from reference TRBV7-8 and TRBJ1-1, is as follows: GAGVSQSPRYKVAKRGQDVALRCDPISGHVSLFWYQQALGQGPEFLTYFQNEAQLDKSGLPSDRFFAERPEGSVSTLKIQRTQQEDSAVYLCASSSGGQGRGEAFFGQGTRLTVV.